This T cell receptor (beta chain) was sequenced for a study of tissue T cells after allogeneic stem cell transplantation. V trimming: 2 bases; J trimming: 2 bases; junction bases outside the gene matches: 7. CDR3 size: 16 residues. Germline CDR1 and CDR2: SGDLS and YYNGEE. Sequencing of TCRbeta CDR3 at survey depth gave sequences and template counts. TCRdb's table, derived via immunoSEQ multiplex PCR, lists solely in-frame clones and lacks some. The sample lists 8,000 to 10,000 clones, roughly 64% occurring once. The J gene is TRBJ2-5, the V gene TRBV9; 9 bases map to TRBD2. This sequence was found in a woman aged 18-50 years with breast cancer. This specimen was tissue from the ileum, taken at autopsy. CDR3 residues: CASSVSAGGGQETQYF. The CDR3 DNA reads as TGTGCCAGCAGCGTTTCTGCGGGGGGGGGACAAGAGACCCAGTACTTC.